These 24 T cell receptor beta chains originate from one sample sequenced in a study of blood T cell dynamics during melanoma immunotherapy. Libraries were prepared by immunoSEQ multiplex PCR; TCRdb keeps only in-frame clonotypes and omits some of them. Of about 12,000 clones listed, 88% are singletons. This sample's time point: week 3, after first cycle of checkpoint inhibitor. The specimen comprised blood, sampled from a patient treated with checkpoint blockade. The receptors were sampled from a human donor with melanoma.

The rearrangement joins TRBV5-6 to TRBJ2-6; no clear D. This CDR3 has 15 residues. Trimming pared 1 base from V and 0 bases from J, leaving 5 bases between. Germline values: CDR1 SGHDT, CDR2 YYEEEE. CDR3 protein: CASSLRGSGANVLTF. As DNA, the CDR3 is TGTGCCAGCAGCTTGCGCGGCTCTGGGGCCAACGTCCTGACTTTC.

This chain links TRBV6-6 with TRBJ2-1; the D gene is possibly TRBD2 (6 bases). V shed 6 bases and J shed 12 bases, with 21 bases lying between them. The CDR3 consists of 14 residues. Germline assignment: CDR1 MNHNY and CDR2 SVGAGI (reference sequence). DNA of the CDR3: TGTGCCAGCAGCGGCGGGAACACCGTCTCCGTGCAGTTCTTC. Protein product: CASSGGNTVSVQFF.

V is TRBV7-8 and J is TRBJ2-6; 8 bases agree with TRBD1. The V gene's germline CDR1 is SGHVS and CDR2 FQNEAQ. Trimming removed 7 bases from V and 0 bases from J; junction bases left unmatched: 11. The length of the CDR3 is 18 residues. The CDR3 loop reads CASNPTGALFSGANVLTF. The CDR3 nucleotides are TGTGCCAGCAACCCGACAGGGGCCCTCTTCTCTGGGGCCAACGTCCTGACTTTC.

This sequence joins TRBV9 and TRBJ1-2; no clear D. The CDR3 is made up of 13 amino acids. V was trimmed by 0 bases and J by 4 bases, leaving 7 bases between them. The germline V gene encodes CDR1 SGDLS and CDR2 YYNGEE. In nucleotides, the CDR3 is TGTGCCAGCAGCGTAGTAGCCAGCTATGGCTACACCTTC. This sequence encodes CASSVVASYGYTF.

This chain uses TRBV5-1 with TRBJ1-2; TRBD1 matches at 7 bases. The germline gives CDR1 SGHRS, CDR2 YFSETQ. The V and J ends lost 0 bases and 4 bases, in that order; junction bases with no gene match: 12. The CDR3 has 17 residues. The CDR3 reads CASSLGGQAIPTYGYTF. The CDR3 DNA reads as TGCGCCAGCAGCTTGGGCGGACAGGCTATACCAACCTATGGCTACACCTTC.

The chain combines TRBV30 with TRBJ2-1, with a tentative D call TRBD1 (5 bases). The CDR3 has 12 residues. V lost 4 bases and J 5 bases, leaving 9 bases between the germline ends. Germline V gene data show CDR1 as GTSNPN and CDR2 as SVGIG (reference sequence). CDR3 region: CAWKGPHNEQFF. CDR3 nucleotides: TGTGCCTGGAAGGGGCCCCACAATGAGCAGTTCTTC.

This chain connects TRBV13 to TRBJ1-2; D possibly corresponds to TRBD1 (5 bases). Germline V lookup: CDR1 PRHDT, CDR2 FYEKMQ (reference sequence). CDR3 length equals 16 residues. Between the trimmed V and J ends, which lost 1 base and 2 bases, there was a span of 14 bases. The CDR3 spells CASSLVFRGGNYGYTF. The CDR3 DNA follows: TGTGCCAGCAGCTTAGTTTTTAGGGGAGGAAACTATGGCTACACCTTC.

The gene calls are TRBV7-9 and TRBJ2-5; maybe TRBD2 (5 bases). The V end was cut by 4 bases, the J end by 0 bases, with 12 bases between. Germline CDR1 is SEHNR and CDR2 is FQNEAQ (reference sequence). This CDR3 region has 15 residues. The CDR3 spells CASSSGGLHQETQYF. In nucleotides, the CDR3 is TGTGCCAGCAGCTCGGGCGGGCTCCACCAAGAGACCCAGTACTTC.

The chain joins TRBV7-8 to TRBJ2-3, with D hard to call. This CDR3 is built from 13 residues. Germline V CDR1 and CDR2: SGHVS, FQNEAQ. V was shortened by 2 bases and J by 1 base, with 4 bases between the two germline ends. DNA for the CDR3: TGTGCCAGCAGCTTATCGGGCACAGATACGCAGTATTTT. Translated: CASSLSGTDTQYF.

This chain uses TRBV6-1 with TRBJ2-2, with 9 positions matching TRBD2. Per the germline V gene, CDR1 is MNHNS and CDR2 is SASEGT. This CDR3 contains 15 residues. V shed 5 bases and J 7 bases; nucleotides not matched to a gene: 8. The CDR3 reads CASSLAGPTSGELFF. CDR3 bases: TGTGCCAGCAGTCTAGCGGGGCCCACTAGCGGGGAGCTGTTTTTT.

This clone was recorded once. CDR3 DNA sequence: TGTGCCAGCAGCTTGGGGCTAGCGGGTAGCAATGAGCAGTTCTTC. This gives the protein CASSLGLAGSNEQFF. The chain is built from TRBV5-5 and TRBJ2-1; 8 nucleotides align to TRBD2. This CDR3 contains 15 residues. The V and J ends lost 0 bases and 6 bases, in that order; junction bases with no gene match: 5. The germline V gene encodes CDR1 SGHKS and CDR2 YYEKEE (reference sequence).

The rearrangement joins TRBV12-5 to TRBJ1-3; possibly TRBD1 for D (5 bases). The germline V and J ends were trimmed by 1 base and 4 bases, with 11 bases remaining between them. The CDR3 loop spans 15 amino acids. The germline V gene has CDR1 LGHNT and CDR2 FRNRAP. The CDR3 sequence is CASGLATVAGNTIYF. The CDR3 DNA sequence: TGTGCTAGTGGTTTGGCGACAGTAGCCGGAAACACCATATATTTT.

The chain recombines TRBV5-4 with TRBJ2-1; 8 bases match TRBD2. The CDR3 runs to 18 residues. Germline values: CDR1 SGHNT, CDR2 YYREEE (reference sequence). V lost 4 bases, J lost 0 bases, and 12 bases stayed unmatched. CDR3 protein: CASSPGGPYPSSYNEQFF. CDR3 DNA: TGTGCCAGCAGCCCGGGAGGGCCATACCCGAGCTCCTACAATGAGCAGTTCTTC. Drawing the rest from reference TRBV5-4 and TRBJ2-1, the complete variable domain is ETGVTQSPTHLIKTRGQQVTLRCSSQSGHNTVSWYQQALGQGPQFIFQYYREEENGRGNFPPRFSGLQFPNYSSELNVNALELDDSALYLCASSPGGPYPSSYNEQFFGPGTRLTVL.

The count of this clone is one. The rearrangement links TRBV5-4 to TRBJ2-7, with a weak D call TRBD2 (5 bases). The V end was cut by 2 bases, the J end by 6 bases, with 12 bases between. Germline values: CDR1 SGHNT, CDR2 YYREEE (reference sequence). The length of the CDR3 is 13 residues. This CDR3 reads CASSFIGRAEQYF. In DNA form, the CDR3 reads TGTGCCAGCAGCTTCATAGGGCGGGCCGAGCAGTACTTC.

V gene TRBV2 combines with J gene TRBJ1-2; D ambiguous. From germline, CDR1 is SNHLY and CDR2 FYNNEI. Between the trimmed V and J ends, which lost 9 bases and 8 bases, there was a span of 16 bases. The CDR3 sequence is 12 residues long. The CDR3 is CARSRGLTGYTF. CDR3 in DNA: TGTGCCAGGAGCAGAGGACTAACGGGCTACACCTTC.

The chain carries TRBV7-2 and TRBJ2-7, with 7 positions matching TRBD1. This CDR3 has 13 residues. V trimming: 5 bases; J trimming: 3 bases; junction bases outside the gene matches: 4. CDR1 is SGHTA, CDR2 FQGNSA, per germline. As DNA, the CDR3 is TGTGCCAGCAGCAAGGGACAGCGCTACGAGCAGTACTTC. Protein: CASSKGQRYEQYF.

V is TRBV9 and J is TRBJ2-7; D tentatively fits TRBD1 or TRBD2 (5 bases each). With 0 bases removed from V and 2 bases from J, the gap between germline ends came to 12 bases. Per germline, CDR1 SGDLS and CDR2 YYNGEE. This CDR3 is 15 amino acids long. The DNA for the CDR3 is TGTGCCAGCAGCGTAGAAAACGGGGCTACCTACGAGCAGTACTTC. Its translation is CASSVENGATYEQYF. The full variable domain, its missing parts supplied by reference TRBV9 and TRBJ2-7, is DSGVTQTPKHLITATGQRVTLRCSPRSGDLSVYWYQQSLDQGLQFLIQYYNGEERAKGNILERFSAQQFPDLHSELNLSSLELGDSALYFCASSVENGATYEQYFGPGTRLTVT.

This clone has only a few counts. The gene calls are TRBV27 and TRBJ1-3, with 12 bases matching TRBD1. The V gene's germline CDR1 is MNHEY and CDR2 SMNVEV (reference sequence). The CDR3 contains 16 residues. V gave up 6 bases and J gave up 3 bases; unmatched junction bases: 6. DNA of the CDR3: TGTGCCAGCAGCCTGGGACAGGGGGCGGGTGGAAACACCATATATTTT. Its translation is CASSLGQGAGGNTIYF.

The CDR3 spells CASSPTMNTEAFF. For the CDR3, the DNA is TGTGCCAGCAGCCCGACCATGAACACTGAAGCTTTCTTT. The V and J genes are TRBV14 and TRBJ1-1; D remains unclear. This CDR3 is 13 amino acids long. V lost 4 bases and J lost 0, with 6 bases in between. Germline lookup yields CDR1 SGHDN and CDR2 FVKESK.

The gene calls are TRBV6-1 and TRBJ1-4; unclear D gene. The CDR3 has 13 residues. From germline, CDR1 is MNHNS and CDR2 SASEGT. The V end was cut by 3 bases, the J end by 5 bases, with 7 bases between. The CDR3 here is CASSEVANEKLFF. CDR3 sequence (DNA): TGTGCCAGCAGTGAGGTCGCCAATGAAAAACTGTTTTTT.

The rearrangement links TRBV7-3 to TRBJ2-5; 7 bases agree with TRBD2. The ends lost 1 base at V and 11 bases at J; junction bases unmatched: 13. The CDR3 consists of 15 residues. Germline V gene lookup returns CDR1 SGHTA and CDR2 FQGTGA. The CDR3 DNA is TGTGCCAGCAGCTTAAGCGGGACTACCAACTACGTGCAGTACTTC. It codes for CASSLSGTTNYVQYF.

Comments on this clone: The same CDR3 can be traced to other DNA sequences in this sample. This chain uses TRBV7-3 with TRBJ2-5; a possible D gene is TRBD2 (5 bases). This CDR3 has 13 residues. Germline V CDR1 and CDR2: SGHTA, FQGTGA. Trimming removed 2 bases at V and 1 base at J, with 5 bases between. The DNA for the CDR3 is TGTGCCAGCAGCTTAGAGGGCCAAGAGACCCAGTACTTC. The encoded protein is CASSLEGQETQYF.

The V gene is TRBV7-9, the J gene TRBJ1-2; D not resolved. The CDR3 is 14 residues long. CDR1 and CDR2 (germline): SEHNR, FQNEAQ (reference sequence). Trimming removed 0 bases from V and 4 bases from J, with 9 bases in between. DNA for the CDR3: TGTGCCAGCAGCTTAGCGGACGGGCTCTATGGCTACACCTTC. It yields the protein CASSLADGLYGYTF.

As DNA, the CDR3 is TGCGCCAGCAGCTTTCTTCACAGGGCAGACACTGAAGCTTTCTTT. The encoded protein is CASSFLHRADTEAFF. The genes are TRBV5-1 and TRBJ1-1; maybe TRBD1 (6 bases). V was pared by 2 bases and J by 3 bases, with 14 bases between. Germline V gives CDR1 SGHRS, CDR2 YFSETQ. The CDR3 spans 15 residues. Complete variable domain (other parts from reference TRBV5-1 and TRBJ1-1): KAGVTQTPRYLIKTRGQQVTLSCSPISGHRSVSWYQQTPGQGLQFLFEYFSETQRNKGNFPGRFSGRQFSNSRSEMNVSTLELGDSALYLCASSFLHRADTEAFFGQGTRLTVV.